Presented here are 23 T cell receptor beta chains from one specimen sequenced in a study of T-cell reconstitution after alpha-beta-depleted transplantation in children. Preparation of the TCRbeta library was carried out with unique molecular identifiers. TCRdb re-called the PCR reads with MiXCR, one entry per CDR3 protein. The table lists 81,000 or so distinct CDR3 sequences, roughly a sixth of them singletons. The starting material was PBMCs, mostly from graft donor cells, obtained 180 days after TCRalphabeta/CD19-depleted stem cell transplant. Receptor source: a male patient aged 2 to 9 who had a stem cell transplant for acute lymphoblastic leukemia, so the T cells may come from the graft donor.

This clonotype came up a few times. The chain joins TRBV20-1 to TRBJ1-2, with 7 nucleotides matching TRBD1. The CDR3 extends over 14 amino acids. Per the germline V gene, CDR1 is DFQATT and CDR2 is SNEGSKA (reference sequence). Trimming took 6 bases from V and 1 from J; bases not matched to a gene: 8. The CDR3 DNA reads TGCAGTGCGCTCGACAGGGAATTTAACTATGGCTACACCTTC. Translation gives CSALDREFNYGYTF.

This clonotype was counted between two and nine times. The chain uses TRBV15 and TRBJ2-5; 13 bases line up with TRBD2. Germline CDR1 LNHNV, CDR2 YYDKDF (reference sequence). J gave up 2 bases and V 3 bases, and 0 bases lay outside the gene matches. The CDR3 loop spans 15 amino acids. CDR3 amino acids: CATSRGLAGQETQYF. The DNA for the CDR3 is TGTGCCACCAGCAGGGGACTAGCGGGACAAGAGACCCAGTACTTC.

This clonotype was seen a few times. The chain uses TRBV5-5 and TRBJ2-7; D perhaps matches TRBD1 (5 bases). Germline CDR1 and CDR2: SGHKS and YYEKEE (reference sequence). V gave up 5 bases and J gave up 2 bases, with 14 bases separating them. This CDR3 comprises 14 residues. The CDR3 protein is CASSTWGGTYEQYF. CDR3 bases: TGTGCCAGCAGTACATGGGGCGGAACCTACGAGCAGTACTTC.

The V gene is TRBV13, the J gene TRBJ1-5; D is unclear. Germline CDR1 and CDR2: PRHDT and FYEKMQ (reference sequence). The CDR3 sequence is 14 residues long. V gave up 0 bases and J gave up 2 bases, with 5 bases separating them. The CDR3 bases are TGTGCCAGCAGCTTAGGCTTGGGCAATCAGCCCCAGCATTTT. Encoded protein: CASSLGLGNQPQHF.

This clonotype has only a few counts. V and J are TRBV25-1 and TRBJ2-5; 9 bases match TRBD1. This CDR3 is 17 amino acids long. Germline loops: CDR1 MGHDK, CDR2 SYGVNS. With V trimmed by 2 bases and J by 0 bases, 7 bases remained unmatched. CDR3 protein: CASSERTGVFNQETQYF. The DNA of the CDR3 is TGTGCCAGCAGTGAAAGGACAGGGGTTTTCAACCAAGAGACCCAGTACTTC.

This clonotype was observed a few times. V usage is TRBV19 and J usage is TRBJ2-5, with 9 bases that match TRBD2. The germline gives CDR1 LNHDA, CDR2 SQIVND (reference sequence). The CDR3 covers 14 residues. V was pared by 6 bases and J by 4 bases, with 6 bases of the junction left unmatched. CDR3 residues: CASSFIAGVETQYF. The CDR3, as DNA: TGTGCCAGTAGCTTCATAGCGGGGGTAGAGACCCAGTACTTC. Full variable domain (remainder filled in from reference TRBV19 and TRBJ2-5): DGGITQSPKYLFRKEGQNVTLSCEQNLNHDAMYWYRQDPGQGLRLIYYSQIVNDFQKGDIAEGYSVSREKKESFPLTVTSAQKNPTAFYLCASSFIAGVETQYFGPGTRLLVL.

This clonotype was found many times. The chain recombines TRBV5-1 with TRBJ1-1, with D perhaps TRBD1 (5 bases). The germline gives CDR1 SGHRS, CDR2 YFSETQ. The CDR3 is 15 amino acids. Trimming took 9 bases from V and 4 from J, leaving 22 bases between them. The CDR3 sequence is CATRRQSGTVTEAFF. The CDR3 DNA sequence: TGCGCCACCCGACGACAATCAGGGACGGTCACTGAAGCTTTCTTT. The full variable domain, completed using reference TRBV5-1 and TRBJ1-1, is KAGVTQTPRYLIKTRGQQVTLSCSPISGHRSVSWYQQTPGQGLQFLFEYFSETQRNKGNFPGRFSGRQFSNSRSEMNVSTLELGDSALYLCATRRQSGTVTEAFFGQGTRLTVV.

The rearrangement links TRBV7-6 to TRBJ1-2; 11 nucleotides agree with TRBD1. After removal of 4 bases from V and 8 bases from J, the junction contained 9 bases not matched to a gene. Per germline, CDR1 SGHVS and CDR2 FNYEAQ. The CDR3 sequence is 15 residues long. CDR3 residues: CASSSLGQGARGYTF. In nucleotides, the CDR3 is TGTGCCAGCAGCTCCCTCGGACAGGGGGCAAGAGGCTACACCTTC.

This clonotype was found many times. This rearrangement joins TRBV6-2 or TRBV6-3 to TRBJ1-2, with a possible D match to TRBD1 (6 bases). Germline V lookup: CDR1 MNHEY, CDR2 SVGEGT. Trimming shortened V by 6 bases and J by 5 bases, and 13 bases separated the two germline ends. The CDR3 is 13 residues long. Here the CDR3 reads CASRDSEVYGYTF. CDR3 DNA: TGTGCCAGCAGGGACAGCGAAGTGTATGGCTACACCTTC.

This clonotype was counted a few times. V gene TRBV7-2 combines with J gene TRBJ2-1; 8 bases are shared with TRBD1. CDR1 SGHTA and CDR2 FQGNSA come from the germline V gene. The CDR3 has 15 residues. The trim removed 8 bases at V and 2 bases at J, leaving 8 bases unmatched. The CDR3 DNA is TGTGCCAGCGGGTGGAGGACAGGGACCTACAATGAGCAGTTCTTC. Translated: CASGWRTGTYNEQFF.

This clonotype occurred many times. The chain couples TRBV7-2 to TRBJ2-7; D is undetermined. Germline lookup yields CDR1 SGHTA and CDR2 FQGNSA. CDR3 length: 12 residues. Deletions cut 1 base from V and 4 bases from J, with 5 bases between. The CDR3 here is CASSLGVYEQYF. CDR3 DNA sequence: TGTGCCAGCAGCTTAGGCGTATACGAGCAGTACTTC.

The chain is built from TRBV5-1 and TRBJ2-5; D is uncertain. The CDR3 has 15 amino acids. Germline lookup yields CDR1 SGHRS and CDR2 YFSETQ. The ends were cut back, 3 bases at V and 2 bases at J, with 14 bases in the middle. This chain's CDR3 is CASSSLRTPQETQYF. Here the CDR3 DNA reads TGCGCCAGCAGCTCGCTCCGCACACCTCAAGAGACCCAGTACTTC. The variable domain in full, with the rest retrieved from reference TRBV5-1 and TRBJ2-5, is KAGVTQTPRYLIKTRGQQVTLSCSPISGHRSVSWYQQTPGQGLQFLFEYFSETQRNKGNFPGRFSGRQFSNSRSEMNVSTLELGDSALYLCASSSLRTPQETQYFGPGTRLLVL.

With respect to this clonotype: A much larger clone sits a single nucleotide away, making a read error possible. The genes are TRBV5-1 and TRBJ2-1; unclear D gene. The CDR3 totals 14 residues. Germline assignment: CDR1 SGHRS and CDR2 YFSETQ. The CDR3 loop reads CARSFGPTGNEQFF. Written as DNA, the CDR3 is TGCGCCAGAAGCTTCGGCCCTACGGGCAATGAGCAGTTCTTC.

The V and J genes are TRBV7-2 and TRBJ2-7, with D perhaps TRBD1 or TRBD2 (5 bases each). V lost 1 base, J lost 1 base, and 8 bases lay in between. CDR1 is SGHTA, CDR2 FQGNSA, per germline. The CDR3 totals 14 residues. The CDR3 reads CASSLGGMSYEQYF. CDR3 coding DNA: TGTGCCAGCAGCTTAGGGGGGATGTCCTACGAGCAGTACTTC.

This clonotype was seen once. The CDR3 DNA reads TGTGCCAGCAGCCCTGGACAGGGGACATCGAGCTCTGGAAACACCATATATTTT. Protein: CASSPGQGTSSSGNTIYF. This chain joins TRBV4-2 and TRBJ1-3; 9 bases agree with TRBD1. Looked up from germline, CDR1 is LGHNA and CDR2 is YNFKEQ. The V and J ends lost 4 bases and 0 bases, in that order; junction bases with no gene match: 10. The CDR3 is made up of 18 amino acids.

The chain is built from TRBV20-1 and TRBJ1-5; 9 nucleotides align to TRBD1. This CDR3 contains 15 residues. V lost 0 bases to trimming and J lost 6 bases; unmatched junction nucleotides: 6. Germline assignment: CDR1 DFQATT and CDR2 SNEGSKA (reference sequence). In DNA, the CDR3 is TGCAGTGCTAGAGATTACAGGGGGCGCGCTCAGCCCCAGCATTTT. Translating it yields CSARDYRGRAQPQHF.

This clonotype was seen only a few times. The chain is built from TRBV6-5 and TRBJ1-1; D is uncertain. The CDR3 is 14 amino acids. Deletions cut 2 bases from V and 5 bases from J, with 12 bases between. CDR1 is MNHEY, CDR2 SVGAGI, per germline. The CDR3: CASSYEGLETEAFF. Written as DNA, the CDR3 is TGTGCCAGCAGTTACGAGGGCTTAGAAACTGAAGCTTTCTTT.

The rearrangement links TRBV20-1 to TRBJ2-5; 9 bases are shared with TRBD1. Germline CDR1 reads DFQATT; CDR2 reads SNEGSKA (reference sequence). The CDR3 sequence is 16 residues long. J lost 5 bases, V lost 0 bases, and 10 bases had no gene match. CDR3 nucleotides: TGCAGTGCTAGAGATCCCCTAACAGGGGGCATGGAGACCCAGTACTTC. This encodes CSARDPLTGGMETQYF.

The V and J genes are TRBV7-3 and TRBJ2-3; TRBD1 agrees at 9 bases. The CDR3 spans 16 residues. Germline assignment: CDR1 SGHTA and CDR2 FQGTGA. With 5 bases clipped from V and 9 bases from J, the junction kept 15 bases outside the gene matches. The DNA of the CDR3 is TGTGCCAGCAGCCTAAATGGGCTGGGACAGGGAAACACGCAGTATTTT. It is translated as CASSLNGLGQGNTQYF.

The sample holds a few counts of this clonotype. The chain has TRBV6-2 or TRBV6-3 and TRBJ2-7; D gene uncertain. This CDR3 has 14 amino acids. Trimming removed 6 bases at V and 7 bases at J, with 19 bases between. Germline lookup yields CDR1 MNHEY and CDR2 SVGEGT. The CDR3 region is CASSLGPFGWEQYF. CDR3 nucleotide sequence: TGTGCCAGCAGCCTTGGACCCTTTGGCTGGGAGCAGTACTTC.

This clonotype was counted between two and nine times. This sequence joins TRBV11-2 and TRBJ2-7, with 8 positions matching TRBD1. This CDR3 contains 15 residues. With 1 base clipped from V and 6 bases from J, the junction kept 8 bases outside the gene matches. Germline V gene data show CDR1 as SGHAT and CDR2 as FQNNGV. The CDR3 sequence is CASSLAWTGMGEQYF. The CDR3 nucleotides read TGTGCCAGCAGCTTAGCTTGGACAGGGATGGGCGAGCAGTACTTC.

The chain couples TRBV12-3 or TRBV12-4 to TRBJ1-2; 8 positions match TRBD1. The V gene end was trimmed by 3 bases and the J gene end by 4 bases; junction bases not matched to a gene: 4. The CDR3 extends over 14 amino acids. The CDR3 DNA reads as TGTGCCAGCAGTTTCGCACAGGGGGTCTATGGCTACACCTTC. Residues: CASSFAQGVYGYTF.

The table lists this clonotype with a few counts. The J gene is TRBJ1-2, the V gene TRBV24-1, with TRBD1 as a possible D gene (5 bases). The length of the CDR3 is 13 residues. Germline-derived CDR1 and CDR2 are KGHDR and SFDVKD. Trimming took 5 bases from V and 9 from J, leaving 15 bases between them. CDR3 bases: TGTGCCACCAGTGCAGGAGGTGAGGGACGCTACACCTTC. Residues: CATSAGGEGRYTF.